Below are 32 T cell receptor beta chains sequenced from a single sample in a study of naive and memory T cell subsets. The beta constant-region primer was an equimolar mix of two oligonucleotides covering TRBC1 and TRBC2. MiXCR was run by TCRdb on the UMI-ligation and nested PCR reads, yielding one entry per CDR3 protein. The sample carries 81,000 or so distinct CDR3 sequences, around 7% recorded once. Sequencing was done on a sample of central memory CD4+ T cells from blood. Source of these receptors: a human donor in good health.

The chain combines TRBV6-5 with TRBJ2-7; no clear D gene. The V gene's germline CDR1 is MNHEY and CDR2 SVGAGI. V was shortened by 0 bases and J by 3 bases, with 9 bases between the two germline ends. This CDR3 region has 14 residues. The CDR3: CASSYSSQVYEQYF. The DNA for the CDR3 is TGTGCCAGCAGTTACTCTTCACAAGTCTACGAGCAGTACTTC.

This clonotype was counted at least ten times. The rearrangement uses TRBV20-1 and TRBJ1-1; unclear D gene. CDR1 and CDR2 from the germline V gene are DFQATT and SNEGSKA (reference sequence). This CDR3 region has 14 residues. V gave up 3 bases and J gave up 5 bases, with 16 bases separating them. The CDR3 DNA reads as TGCAGTGCTAGCCCGTTGGGTTATTCAACTGAAGCTTTCTTT. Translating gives CSASPLGYSTEAFF.

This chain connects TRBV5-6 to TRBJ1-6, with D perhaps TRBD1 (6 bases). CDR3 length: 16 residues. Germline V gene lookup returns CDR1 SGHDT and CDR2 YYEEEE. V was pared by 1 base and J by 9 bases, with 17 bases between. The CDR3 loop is CASSLTGGQLFSPLHF. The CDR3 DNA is TGTGCCAGCAGCTTGACCGGAGGACAGTTGTTTTCACCCCTCCACTTT.

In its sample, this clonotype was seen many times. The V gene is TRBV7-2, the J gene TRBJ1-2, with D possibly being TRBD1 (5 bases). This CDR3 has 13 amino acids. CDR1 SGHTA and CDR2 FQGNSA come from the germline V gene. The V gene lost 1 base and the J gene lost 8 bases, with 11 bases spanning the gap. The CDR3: CASSLGREQGYTF. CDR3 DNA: TGTGCCAGCAGCTTAGGCAGGGAACAAGGCTACACCTTC.

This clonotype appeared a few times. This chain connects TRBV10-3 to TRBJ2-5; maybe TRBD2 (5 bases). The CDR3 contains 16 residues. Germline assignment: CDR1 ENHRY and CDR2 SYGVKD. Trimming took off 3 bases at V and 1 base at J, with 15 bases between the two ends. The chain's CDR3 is CAISDTSGGSQETQYF. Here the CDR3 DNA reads TGTGCCATCAGTGATACAAGCGGAGGATCCCAAGAGACCCAGTACTTC.

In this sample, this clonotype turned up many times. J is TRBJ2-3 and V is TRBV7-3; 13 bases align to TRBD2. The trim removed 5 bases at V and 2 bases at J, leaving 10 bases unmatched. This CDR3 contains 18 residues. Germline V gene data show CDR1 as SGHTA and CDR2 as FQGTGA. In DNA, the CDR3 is TGTGCCAGCAGCCTACCCAGGACTAGCGGGGGTCACACAGATACGCAGTATTTT. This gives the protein CASSLPRTSGGHTDTQYF.

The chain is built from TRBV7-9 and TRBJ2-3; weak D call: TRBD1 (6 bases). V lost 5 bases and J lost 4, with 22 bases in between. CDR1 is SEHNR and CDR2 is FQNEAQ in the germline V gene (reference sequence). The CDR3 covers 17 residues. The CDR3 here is CASSPGRGDMVADTQYF. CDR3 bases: TGTGCCAGCAGCCCTGGCCGAGGGGACATGGTGGCAGATACGCAGTATTTT.

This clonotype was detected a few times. CDR3 nucleotides: TGTGCCAGCAGCTTAAGTGGGGGGGCCTCCTCCGATACGCAGTATTTT. Protein sequence: CASSLSGGASSDTQYF. The chain is built from TRBV7-3 and TRBJ2-3; D is perhaps TRBD2 (7 bases). V dropped 1 base and J dropped 6 bases, with 17 bases sitting between them. The CDR3 has 16 residues. Germline V gives CDR1 SGHTA, CDR2 FQGTGA.

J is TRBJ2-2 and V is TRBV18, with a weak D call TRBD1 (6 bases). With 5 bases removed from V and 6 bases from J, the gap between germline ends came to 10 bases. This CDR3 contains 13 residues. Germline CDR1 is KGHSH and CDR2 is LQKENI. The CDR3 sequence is CASSAEGAGELFF. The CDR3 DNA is TGTGCCAGCTCAGCAGAGGGGGCCGGGGAGCTGTTTTTT.

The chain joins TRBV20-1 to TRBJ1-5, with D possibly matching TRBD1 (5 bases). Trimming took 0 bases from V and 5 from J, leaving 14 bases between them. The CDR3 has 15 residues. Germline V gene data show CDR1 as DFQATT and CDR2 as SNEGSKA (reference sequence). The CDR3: CSAREGSRVDQPQHF. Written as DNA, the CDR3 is TGCAGTGCTAGAGAAGGGAGCAGGGTTGATCAGCCCCAGCATTTT.

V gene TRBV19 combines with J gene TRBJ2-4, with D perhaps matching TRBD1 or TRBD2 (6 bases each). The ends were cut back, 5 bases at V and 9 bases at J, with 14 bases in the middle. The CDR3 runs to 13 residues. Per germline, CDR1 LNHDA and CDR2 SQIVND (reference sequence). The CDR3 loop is CASSLRTAGIQYF. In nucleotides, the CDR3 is TGTGCCAGTAGTTTAAGGACAGCGGGCATTCAGTACTTC.

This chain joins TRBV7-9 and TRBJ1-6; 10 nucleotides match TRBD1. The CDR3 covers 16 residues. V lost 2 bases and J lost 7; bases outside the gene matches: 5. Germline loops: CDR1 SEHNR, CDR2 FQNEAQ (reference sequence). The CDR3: CASSLLGQGTNSPLHF. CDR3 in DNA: TGTGCCAGCAGCTTATTGGGACAGGGGACAAATTCACCCCTCCACTTT.

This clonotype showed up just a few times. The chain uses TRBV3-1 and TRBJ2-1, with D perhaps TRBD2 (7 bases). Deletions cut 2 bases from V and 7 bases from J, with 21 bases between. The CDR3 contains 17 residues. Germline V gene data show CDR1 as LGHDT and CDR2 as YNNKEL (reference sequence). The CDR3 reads CASSQWGGGRDGNEQFF. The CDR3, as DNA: TGTGCCAGCAGCCAATGGGGGGGGGGGCGCGATGGGAATGAGCAGTTCTTC.

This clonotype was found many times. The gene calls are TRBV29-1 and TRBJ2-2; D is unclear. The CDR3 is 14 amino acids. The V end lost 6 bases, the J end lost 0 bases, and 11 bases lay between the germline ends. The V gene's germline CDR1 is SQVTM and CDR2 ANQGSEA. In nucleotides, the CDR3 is TGCAGCGTGGGCACAAGTACGAACACCGGGGAGCTGTTTTTT. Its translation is CSVGTSTNTGELFF.

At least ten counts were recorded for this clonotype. CDR3 region: CASGQGTEAFF. As DNA, the CDR3 is TGTGCCAGCGGCCAGGGGACAGAAGCTTTCTTT. The chain combines TRBV6-2 or TRBV6-3 with TRBJ1-1; a possible D gene is TRBD1 (6 bases). Trimming stripped 8 bases from V and 8 bases from J, with 12 bases between. This CDR3 contains 11 residues. Germline loops: CDR1 MNHEY, CDR2 SVGEGT.

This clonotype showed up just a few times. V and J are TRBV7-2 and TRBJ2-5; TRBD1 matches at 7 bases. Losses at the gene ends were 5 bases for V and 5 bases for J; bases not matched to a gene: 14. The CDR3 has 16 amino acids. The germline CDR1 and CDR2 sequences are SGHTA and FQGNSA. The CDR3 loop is CASSPSPGTARETQYF. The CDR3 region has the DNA TGTGCCAGCAGCCCATCTCCAGGGACAGCCCGGGAGACCCAGTACTTC.

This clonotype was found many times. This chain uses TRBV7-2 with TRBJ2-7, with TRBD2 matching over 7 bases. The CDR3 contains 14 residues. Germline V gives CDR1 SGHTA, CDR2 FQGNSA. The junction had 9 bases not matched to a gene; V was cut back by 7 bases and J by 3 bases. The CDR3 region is CASKLRGSFYEQYF. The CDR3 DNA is TGTGCCAGCAAGTTGCGGGGGTCCTTCTACGAGCAGTACTTC.

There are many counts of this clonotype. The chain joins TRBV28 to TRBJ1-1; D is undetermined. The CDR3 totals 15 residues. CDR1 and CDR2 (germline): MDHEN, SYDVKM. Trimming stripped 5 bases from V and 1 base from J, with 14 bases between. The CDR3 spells CASSPLGRENTEAFF. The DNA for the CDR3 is TGTGCCAGCAGTCCCCTGGGGAGGGAGAACACTGAAGCTTTCTTT.

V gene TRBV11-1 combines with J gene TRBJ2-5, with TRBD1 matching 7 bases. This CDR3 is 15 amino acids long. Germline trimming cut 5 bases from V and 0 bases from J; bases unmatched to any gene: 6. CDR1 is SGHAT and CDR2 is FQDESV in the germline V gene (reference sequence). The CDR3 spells CASSEDRVDQETQYF. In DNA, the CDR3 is TGTGCCAGCAGCGAAGACAGGGTCGACCAAGAGACCCAGTACTTC.

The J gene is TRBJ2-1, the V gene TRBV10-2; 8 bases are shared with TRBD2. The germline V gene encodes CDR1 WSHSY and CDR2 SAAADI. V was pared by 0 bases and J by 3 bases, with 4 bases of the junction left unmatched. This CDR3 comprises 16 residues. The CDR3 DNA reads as TGCGCCAGCAGTGAGTCGGGACTAGGGGTCTACAATGAGCAGTTCTTC. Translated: CASSESGLGVYNEQFF.

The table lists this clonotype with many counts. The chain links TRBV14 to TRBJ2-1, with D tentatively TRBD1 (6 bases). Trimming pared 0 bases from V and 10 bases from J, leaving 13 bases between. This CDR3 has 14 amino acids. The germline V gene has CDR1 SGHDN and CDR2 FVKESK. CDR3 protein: CASSQEVTGSEQFF. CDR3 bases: TGTGCCAGCAGCCAAGAGGTAACAGGGTCGGAGCAGTTCTTC.

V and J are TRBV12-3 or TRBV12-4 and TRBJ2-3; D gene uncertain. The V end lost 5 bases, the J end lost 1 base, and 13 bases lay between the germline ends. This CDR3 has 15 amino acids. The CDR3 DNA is TGTGCCAGCAGTCCGCAAGGGTCACGCACAGATACGCAGTATTTT. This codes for CASSPQGSRTDTQYF.

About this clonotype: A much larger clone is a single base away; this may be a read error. The CDR3 here is CASSTLGQRNQPQNF. The DNA of the CDR3 is TGTGCCAGTAGTACTTTGGGACAGCGCAATCAGCCCCAGAATTTT. The V gene is TRBV19, the J gene TRBJ1-5, with 7 bases matching TRBD1. This CDR3 is built from 15 residues. CDR1 is LNHDA and CDR2 is SQIVND in the germline V gene (reference sequence).

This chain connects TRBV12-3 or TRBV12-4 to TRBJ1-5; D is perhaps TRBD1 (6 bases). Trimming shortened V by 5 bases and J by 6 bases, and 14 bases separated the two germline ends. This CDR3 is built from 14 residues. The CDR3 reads CASSLDRRGQPQHF. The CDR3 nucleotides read TGTGCCAGCAGTCTCGACAGGCGCGGTCAGCCCCAGCATTTT.

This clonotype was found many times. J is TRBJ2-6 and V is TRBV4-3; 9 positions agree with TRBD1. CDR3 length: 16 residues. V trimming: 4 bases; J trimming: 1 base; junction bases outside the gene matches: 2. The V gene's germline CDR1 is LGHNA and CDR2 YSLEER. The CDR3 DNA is TGCGCCAGCAGCCCGGGGACAGGGTCTGGGGCCAACGTCCTGACTTTC. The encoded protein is CASSPGTGSGANVLTF.

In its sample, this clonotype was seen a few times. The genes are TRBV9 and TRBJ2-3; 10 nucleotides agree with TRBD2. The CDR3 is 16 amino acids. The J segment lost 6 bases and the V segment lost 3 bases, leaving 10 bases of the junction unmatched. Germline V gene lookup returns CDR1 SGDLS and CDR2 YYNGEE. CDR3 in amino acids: CASSAALLAGVDTQYF. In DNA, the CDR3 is TGTGCCAGCAGCGCAGCTCTGCTAGCGGGAGTCGATACGCAGTATTTT. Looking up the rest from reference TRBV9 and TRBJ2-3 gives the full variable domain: DSGVTQTPKHLITATGQRVTLRCSPRSGDLSVYWYQQSLDQGLQFLIQYYNGEERAKGNILERFSAQQFPDLHSELNLSSLELGDSALYFCASSAALLAGVDTQYFGPGTRLTVL.

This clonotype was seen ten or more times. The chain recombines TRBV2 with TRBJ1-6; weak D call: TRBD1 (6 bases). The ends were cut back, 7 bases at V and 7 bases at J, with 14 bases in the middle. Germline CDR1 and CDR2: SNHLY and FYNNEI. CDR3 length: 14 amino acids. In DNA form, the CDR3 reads TGTGCCAGCACCATGGACAGCTCCAATTCACCCCTCCACTTT. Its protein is CASTMDSSNSPLHF.

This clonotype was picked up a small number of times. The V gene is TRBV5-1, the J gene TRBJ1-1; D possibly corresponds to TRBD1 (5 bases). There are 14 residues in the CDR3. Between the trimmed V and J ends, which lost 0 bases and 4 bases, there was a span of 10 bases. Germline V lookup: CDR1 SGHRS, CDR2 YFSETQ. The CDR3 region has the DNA TGCGCCAGCAGCTTGGGGGGTGGGACCACTGAAGCTTTCTTT. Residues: CASSLGGGTTEAFF.

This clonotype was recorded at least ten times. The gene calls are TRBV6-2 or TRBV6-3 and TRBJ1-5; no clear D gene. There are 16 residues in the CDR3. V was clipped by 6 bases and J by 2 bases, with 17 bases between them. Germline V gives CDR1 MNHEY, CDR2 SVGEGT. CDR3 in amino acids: CASRVRPTEGNQPQHF. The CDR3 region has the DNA TGTGCCAGCAGGGTTAGGCCGACGGAGGGCAATCAGCCCCAGCATTTT.

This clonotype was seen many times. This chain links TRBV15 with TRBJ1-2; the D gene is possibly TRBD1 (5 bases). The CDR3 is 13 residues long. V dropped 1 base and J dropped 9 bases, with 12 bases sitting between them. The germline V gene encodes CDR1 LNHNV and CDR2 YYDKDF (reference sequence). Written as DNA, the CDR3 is TGTGCCACCAGCAGAGTTGGGGGAGCTAGCTACACCTTC. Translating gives CATSRVGGASYTF.

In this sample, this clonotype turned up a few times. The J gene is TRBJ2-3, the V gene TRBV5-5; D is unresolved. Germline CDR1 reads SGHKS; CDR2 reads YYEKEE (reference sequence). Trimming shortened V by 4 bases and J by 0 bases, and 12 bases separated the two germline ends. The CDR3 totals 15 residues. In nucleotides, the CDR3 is TGTGCCAGCAGCCCTCGCACCGTTAGCACAGATACGCAGTATTTT. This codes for CASSPRTVSTDTQYF. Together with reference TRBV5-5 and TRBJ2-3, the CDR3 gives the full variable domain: DAGVTQSPTHLIKTRGQQVTLRCSPISGHKSVSWYQQVLGQGPQFIFQYYEKEERGRGNFPDRFSARQFPNYSSELNVNALLLGDSALYLCASSPRTVSTDTQYFGPGTRLTVL.

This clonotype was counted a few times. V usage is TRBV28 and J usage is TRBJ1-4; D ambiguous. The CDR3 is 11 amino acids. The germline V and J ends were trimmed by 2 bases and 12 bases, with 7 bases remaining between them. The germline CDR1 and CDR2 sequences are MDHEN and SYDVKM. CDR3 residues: CASSLRRELFF. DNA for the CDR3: TGTGCCAGCAGTTTACGGAGGGAACTGTTTTTT.